The 24 T cell receptor beta chains presented below share a single source sample, sequenced in a study of T cell repertoires in cytomegalovirus infection. TCRdb reprocessed the reads via MiXCR and lists one record per CDR3 protein. The sample gives a few hundred thousand distinct CDR3 sequences, over 15% of which show up once; 40% to 55% is in the top ten. Sequences were obtained from CD8+ T cells from PBMCs. These receptors all stem from a human donor in good health (CMV status not recorded). Some clones in this sample may be carry-over from other donors' samples.

This clonotype was observed a handful of times. The chain links TRBV28 to TRBJ2-7; 7 bases map to TRBD1. CDR1 MDHEN and CDR2 SYDVKM come from the germline V gene. V gave up 3 bases and J gave up 4 bases; unmatched junction bases: 15. The CDR3 totals 17 residues. CDR3 nucleotide sequence: TGTGCCAGCAGTTTCCCAACCCGGGACAGAGGACGATACGAGCAGTACTTC. Its protein is CASSFPTRDRGRYEQYF.

This clonotype occurred many times. The chain couples TRBV7-2 to TRBJ2-7; maybe TRBD2 (5 bases). V was shortened by 5 bases and J by 5 bases, with 19 bases between the two germline ends. CDR1 is SGHTA and CDR2 is FQGNSA in the germline V gene. The CDR3 has 15 residues. CDR3 nucleotide sequence: TGTGCCAGCAGCCCTACCCCGGGGAAGTTCCACGAGCAGTACTTC. Encoded protein: CASSPTPGKFHEQYF.

This clonotype was counted ten times or more. V gene TRBV7-9 combines with J gene TRBJ1-4, with 7 bases lining up with TRBD1. This CDR3 spans 16 amino acids. V was clipped by 0 bases and J by 4 bases; unmatched bases: 5. Germline-derived CDR1 and CDR2 are SEHNR and FQNEAQ (reference sequence). The DNA of the CDR3 is TGTGCCAGCAGCTTAGCGGATGGACAGGTTAATGAAAAACTGTTTTTT. Its protein is CASSLADGQVNEKLFF.

This clonotype was counted a few times. The rearrangement uses TRBV5-4 and TRBJ2-7; D gene unclear. Trimming cost V 1 base and J 7 bases, with 9 bases left between them. CDR3 length equals 12 residues. The germline V gene encodes CDR1 SGHNT and CDR2 YYREEE (reference sequence). The CDR3 sequence is CASSLTSDEQYF. CDR3 bases: TGTGCCAGCAGCTTGACTTCCGATGAGCAGTACTTC.

The V call is TRBV27, the J call TRBJ1-4; 9 bases are a match to TRBD1. The CDR3 consists of 14 residues. The V and J ends lost 5 bases and 8 bases, in that order; junction bases with no gene match: 6. CDR1 is MNHEY, CDR2 SMNVEV, per germline (reference sequence). The CDR3 region is CASSKQGAPEKLFF. The CDR3 DNA is TGTGCCAGCAGTAAACAGGGGGCGCCGGAAAAACTGTTTTTT.

The chain uses TRBV6-5 and TRBJ1-1; the match to TRBD1 covers 8 bases. The V and J ends lost 0 bases and 3 bases, in that order; junction bases with no gene match: 12. This CDR3 region has 18 residues. Germline V lookup: CDR1 MNHEY, CDR2 SVGAGI. CDR3 bases: TGTGCCAGCAGTTACTCGAGAGGACAGGGTATACGAGACACTGAAGCTTTCTTT. It yields the protein CASSYSRGQGIRDTEAFF.

This clonotype was recorded a few times. J is TRBJ2-7 and V is TRBV4-2, with D possibly TRBD1 on 5 matching bases. CDR1 LGHNA and CDR2 YNFKEQ come from the germline V gene. V was cut by 0 bases and J by 3 bases, with 9 bases left in between. This CDR3 spans 14 amino acids. The CDR3 protein is CASSQEGRGYEQYF. The CDR3 nucleotides are TGTGCCAGCAGCCAAGAAGGAAGGGGCTACGAGCAGTACTTC.

This clonotype was seen ten or more times. This chain links TRBV23-1 with TRBJ2-1; D gene ambiguous. Being an ORF, TRBV23-1 has a function that is uncertain. The CDR3 loop spans 16 amino acids. V shed 2 bases and J shed 5 bases, with 16 bases lying between them. CDR3 sequence: CASSQAENTTNNEQFF. CDR3 in DNA: TGCGCCAGCAGTCAAGCGGAGAACACTACAAACAATGAGCAGTTCTTC.

There are many counts of this clonotype. The chain combines TRBV7-9 with TRBJ2-7; 8 nucleotides match TRBD1. Per the germline V gene, CDR1 is SEHNR and CDR2 is FQNEAQ (reference sequence). Trimming took 4 bases from V and 0 from J; bases not matched to a gene: 8. The CDR3 spans 16 residues. CDR3 DNA sequence: TGTGCCAGCAGCTCTGACAGGGGCGCTAGCTCCTACGAGCAGTACTTC. Its protein product is CASSSDRGASSYEQYF.

This clonotype has ten or more counts. V gene TRBV7-2 combines with J gene TRBJ2-5, with 10 positions matching TRBD2. The V gene's germline CDR1 is SGHTA and CDR2 FQGNSA. The CDR3 sequence is 15 residues long. The junction had 10 bases not matched to a gene; V was cut back by 8 bases and J by 4 bases. The chain's CDR3 is CASERSGGARETQYF. The CDR3 DNA sequence: TGTGCCAGCGAACGGAGCGGGGGGGCTAGAGAGACCCAGTACTTC.

The V call is TRBV7-6, the J call TRBJ2-1, with 11 bases matching TRBD2. The V gene's germline CDR1 is SGHVS and CDR2 FNYEAQ. With 1 base clipped from V and 7 bases from J, the junction kept 9 bases outside the gene matches. The CDR3 length is 17 residues. The CDR3 protein is CASSLGLAGGPENEQFF. For the CDR3, the DNA is TGTGCCAGCAGCTTAGGTTTAGCGGGGGGGCCTGAGAATGAGCAGTTCTTC.

The V call is TRBV25-1, the J call TRBJ2-5; 8 bases agree with TRBD2. This CDR3 spans 14 amino acids. The germline V gene has CDR1 MGHDK and CDR2 SYGVNS. Unmatched junction bases numbered 5, after V lost 5 bases and J lost 3 bases. Written as DNA, the CDR3 is TGTGCCAGCAGTCTAGCAGCGGGGGAAGAGACCCAGTACTTC. Its translation: CASSLAAGEETQYF.

V and J are TRBV7-9 and TRBJ2-1; the match to TRBD2 covers 8 bases. The V gene end was trimmed by 7 bases and the J gene end by 7 bases; junction bases not matched to a gene: 12. Germline-derived CDR1 and CDR2 are SEHNR and FQNEAQ (reference sequence). The CDR3 spans 15 residues. The CDR3 here is CASTPRELAGNEQFF. As DNA, the CDR3 is TGTGCCAGCACCCCGAGGGAGCTAGCGGGTAATGAGCAGTTCTTC.

This clonotype was observed many times. This chain connects TRBV10-3 to TRBJ2-5; perhaps D is TRBD1 or TRBD2 (6 bases each). Germline loops: CDR1 ENHRY, CDR2 SYGVKD. This CDR3 region has 15 residues. Trimming left V 2 bases short and J 4 bases short, with 14 bases between. CDR3 coding DNA: TGTGCCATCAGTGAGACCCGGACAGCGGGAGAGACCCAGTACTTC. As protein: CAISETRTAGETQYF.

There are a few counts of this clonotype. Here the CDR3 reads CASSHAGDSYEQYF. The CDR3, as DNA: TGTGCCAGCAGCCATGCAGGGGATTCCTACGAGCAGTACTTC. The gene calls are TRBV28 and TRBJ2-7, with D possibly TRBD1 on 6 matching bases. CDR1 MDHEN and CDR2 SYDVKM come from the germline V gene. The CDR3 is 14 residues long. The V and J ends lost 6 bases and 1 base respectively, with 13 bases between them.

The sample holds many counts of this clonotype. The chain carries TRBV7-2 and TRBJ2-3, with TRBD2 matching 12 bases. This CDR3 is built from 18 residues. Germline CDR1 is SGHTA and CDR2 is FQGNSA. The J segment lost 0 bases and the V segment lost 1 base, leaving 5 bases of the junction unmatched. The CDR3 is CASSLGGLAGSSTDTQYF. The DNA of the CDR3 is TGTGCCAGCAGCTTAGGAGGACTAGCGGGGTCTAGCACAGATACGCAGTATTTT.

This clonotype has ten or more counts. The J gene is TRBJ2-5, the V gene TRBV7-8, with a possible D match to TRBD2 (5 bases). The CDR3 contains 15 residues. V shed 7 bases and J shed 5 bases, with 20 bases lying between them. Germline V gene lookup returns CDR1 SGHVS and CDR2 FQNEAQ. CDR3 region: CASTEIETGGETQYF. The DNA of the CDR3 is TGTGCCAGCACCGAAATTGAGACGGGCGGGGAGACCCAGTACTTC.

Concerning this clonotype: Relative to the germline gene, one junction end is altered; a read error may explain this. This chain links TRBV2 with TRBJ1-1; D remains ambiguous. CDR1 is SNHLY and CDR2 is FYNNEI in the germline V gene. This CDR3 is 14 amino acids long. CDR3 region: CASSEIHQNAEAFF. In nucleotides, the CDR3 is TGTGCCAGCAGTGAGATTCATCAGAACGCTGAAGCTTTCTTT.

This clonotype showed up just a few times. V usage is TRBV7-9 and J usage is TRBJ1-1; D is undetermined. The CDR3 spans 14 residues. The V gene lost 2 bases and the J gene lost 6 bases, with 13 bases spanning the gap. Germline V CDR1 and CDR2: SEHNR, FQNEAQ (reference sequence). CDR3 nucleotide sequence: TGTGCCAGCAGCTTACCACCTGAGGGAGCTGAAGCTTTCTTT. This codes for CASSLPPEGAEAFF.

This clonotype occurred a few times. The rearrangement joins TRBV28 to TRBJ1-1; D is possibly TRBD1 (5 bases). The CDR3 is 14 amino acids. CDR1 and CDR2 from the germline V gene are MDHEN and SYDVKM. V lost 3 bases, J lost 3 bases, and 11 bases lay in between. The CDR3 DNA reads TGTGCCAGCAGTTTCGCGGGGACCGACACTGAAGCTTTCTTT. It codes for CASSFAGTDTEAFF.

This clonotype came up a few times. The DNA of the CDR3 is TGTGCCAGCAGTTACCCCAGGGCGGTTAGCACAGATACGCAGTATTTT. It encodes CASSYPRAVSTDTQYF. The chain has TRBV6-2 or TRBV6-3 and TRBJ2-3, with a weak D call TRBD1 (5 bases). The germline V and J ends were trimmed by 2 bases and 0 bases, with 12 bases remaining between them. Germline V gene data show CDR1 as MNHEY and CDR2 as SVGEGT. The CDR3 is 16 amino acids.

This clonotype was counted ten times or more. V and J are TRBV6-1 and TRBJ2-3; 10 nucleotides line up with TRBD2. This CDR3 contains 15 residues. CDR1 MNHNS and CDR2 SASEGT come from the germline V gene. V lost 2 bases to trimming and J lost 2 bases; unmatched junction nucleotides: 1. The CDR3 nucleotides read TGTGCCAGCAGTGAACTAGCGGGGGCCACAGATACGCAGTATTTT. Translated: CASSELAGATDTQYF.

This clonotype was seen repeatedly, ten times or more. The chain combines TRBV5-5 with TRBJ2-1, with D possibly matching TRBD2 (5 bases). The germline V gene has CDR1 SGHKS and CDR2 YYEKEE (reference sequence). Trimming took off 4 bases at V and 4 bases at J, with 15 bases between the two ends. CDR3 size: 15 residues. The CDR3 is CASSPEGVPYNEQFF. As DNA, the CDR3 is TGTGCCAGCAGCCCCGAGGGCGTACCATACAATGAGCAGTTCTTC.

This chain connects TRBV15 to TRBJ1-6; no reliable D call. V lost 3 bases and J 5 bases, leaving 8 bases between the germline ends. CDR1 is LNHNV, CDR2 YYDKDF, per germline (reference sequence). The CDR3 sequence is 14 residues long. CDR3 residues: CATSSGADNSPLHF. The CDR3 bases are TGTGCCACCAGCAGCGGCGCAGATAATTCACCCCTCCACTTT.